This T cell receptor (beta chain) appears in the sequencing data of a study of shared clonotypes between healthy human individuals. This CDR3 contains 14 residues. Trimming left V 0 bases short and J 7 bases short, with 10 bases between. Germline loops: CDR1 SGHVS, CDR2 FQNEAQ. Produced via immunoSEQ multiplex PCR; TCRdb's table is partial and in-frame only. The table lists approximately 640,000 clones, about 90% of them singletons. The sequencing sample was made of memory CD8+ T cells from PBMCs. Subset meaning: CD45RO+ cells pooled with CCR7-negative TemRA cells. The sequence derives from a man younger than 35 in good health. Some clones in this sample may be carry-over from other donors' samples. V and J are TRBV7-8 and TRBJ1-5; D gene uncertain. The CDR3 spells CASSLARSSQPQHF. For the CDR3, the DNA is TGTGCCAGCAGCTTAGCCAGGTCATCCCAGCCCCAGCATTTT.